Following are 7 T cell receptor beta chains from one sample sequenced in a study of T-cell reconstitution after alpha-beta-depleted transplantation in children. During its preparation, the TCRbeta library received unique molecular identifiers. MiXCR, run by TCRdb on the PCR reads, gives a single entry per CDR3 protein. This sample has about 980,000 distinct CDR3 sequences, with about 29% found just once. This sample comprised PBMCs, mostly from graft donor cells, obtained 360 days after TCRalphabeta/CD19-depleted stem cell transplant. All receptors derive from a boy younger than two who had a stem cell transplant for SCID, so the T cells may come from the graft donor.

The chain is built from TRBV29-1 and TRBJ2-1; TRBD2 aligns across 9 bases. This CDR3 contains 15 residues. The ends lost 2 bases at V and 4 bases at J; junction bases unmatched: 6. Germline loops: CDR1 SQVTM, CDR2 ANQGSEA. The CDR3 spells CSVEIGLAGYNEQFF. DNA for the CDR3: TGCAGCGTTGAAATAGGGCTAGCGGGGTACAATGAGCAGTTCTTC.

Here the CDR3 DNA reads TGCGCCAGCAGCTTGGTTGTGACAACCCACAATGAGCAGTTCTTC. Amino acid sequence: CASSLVVTTHNEQFF. The genes are TRBV5-1 and TRBJ2-1; no reliable D call. CDR1 and CDR2 from the germline V gene are SGHRS and YFSETQ. The V end was cut by 0 bases, the J end by 5 bases, with 12 bases between. The CDR3 sequence is 15 residues long.

The V gene is TRBV20-1, the J gene TRBJ1-5; 10 bases fit TRBD1. The germline V gene encodes CDR1 DFQATT and CDR2 SNEGSKA (reference sequence). With 5 bases clipped from V and 6 bases from J, the junction kept 10 bases outside the gene matches. The CDR3 runs to 15 residues. CDR3 sequence reads: CSAAPGTGDGQPQHF. The DNA for the CDR3 is TGCAGTGCTGCACCCGGGACAGGGGACGGTCAGCCCCAGCATTTT.

CDR3 DNA sequence: TGTGCCAGCAGCTTACGATTCGGCGTGCAAGGGGTGAACACCGGGGAGCTGTTTTTT. Its translation: CASSLRFGVQGVNTGELFF. This chain links TRBV11-1 with TRBJ2-2; perhaps TRBD1 as D (5 bases). Trimming took 2 bases from V and 1 from J, leaving 20 bases between them. The germline gives CDR1 SGHAT, CDR2 FQDESV (reference sequence). The CDR3 is 19 residues long.

V usage is TRBV12-3 or TRBV12-4 and J usage is TRBJ2-1, with TRBD1 matching over 7 bases. The CDR3 runs 14 residues. V dropped 9 bases and J dropped 5; count of bases not matched to a gene: 10. The CDR3 bases are TGTGCCAGTGAGGGGGCTCGAGGGGACAATGAGCAGTTCTTC. Protein sequence: CASEGARGDNEQFF.

The rearrangement links TRBV5-1 to TRBJ1-5; 7 bases align to TRBD1. This CDR3 contains 13 residues. Germline values: CDR1 SGHRS, CDR2 YFSETQ. V gave up 4 bases and J gave up 10 bases; unmatched junction bases: 8. The CDR3, as DNA: TGCGCCAGCAGCCGGACAGGTTCGGGTCCCCAGCATTTT. It is translated as CASSRTGSGPQHF.

The chain carries TRBV7-2 and TRBJ2-3; TRBD1 might be the D (5 bases). This CDR3 contains 15 residues. CDR1 is SGHTA and CDR2 is FQGNSA in the germline V gene. The V end was cut by 2 bases, the J end by 2 bases, with 11 bases between. The CDR3 spells CASSLRTPNTDTQYF. DNA of the CDR3: TGTGCCAGCAGCTTACGGACACCTAACACAGATACGCAGTATTTT.